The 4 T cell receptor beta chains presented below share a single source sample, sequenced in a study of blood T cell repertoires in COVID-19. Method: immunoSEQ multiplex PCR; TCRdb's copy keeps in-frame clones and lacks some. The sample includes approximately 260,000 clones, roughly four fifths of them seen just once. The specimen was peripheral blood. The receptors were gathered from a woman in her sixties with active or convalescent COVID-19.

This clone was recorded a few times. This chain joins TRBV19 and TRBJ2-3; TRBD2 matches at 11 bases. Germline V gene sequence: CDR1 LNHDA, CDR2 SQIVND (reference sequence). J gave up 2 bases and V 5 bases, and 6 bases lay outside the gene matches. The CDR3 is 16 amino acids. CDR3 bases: TGTGCCAGTAGTGTCCTAGCGGGGGGCCTCACAGATACGCAGTATTTT. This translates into CASSVLAGGLTDTQYF. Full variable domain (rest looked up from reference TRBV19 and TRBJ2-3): DGGITQSPKYLFRKEGQNVTLSCEQNLNHDAMYWYRQDPGQGLRLIYYSQIVNDFQKGDIAEGYSVSREKKESFPLTVTSAQKNPTAFYLCASSVLAGGLTDTQYFGPGTRLTVL.

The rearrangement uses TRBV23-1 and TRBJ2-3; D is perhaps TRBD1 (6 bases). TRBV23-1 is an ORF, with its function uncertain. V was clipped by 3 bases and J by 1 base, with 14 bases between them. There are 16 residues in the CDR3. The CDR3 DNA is TGCGCCAGCAGTCAGAGTAGGACAGCCTGCACAGATACGCAGTATTTT. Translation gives CASSQSRTACTDTQYF.

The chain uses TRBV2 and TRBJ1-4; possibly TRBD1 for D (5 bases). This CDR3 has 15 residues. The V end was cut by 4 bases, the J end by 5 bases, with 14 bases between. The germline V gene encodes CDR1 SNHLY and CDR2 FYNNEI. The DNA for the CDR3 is TGTGCCAGCAGTGGACAGTGGGGATTCAATGAAAAACTGTTTTTT. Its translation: CASSGQWGFNEKLFF.

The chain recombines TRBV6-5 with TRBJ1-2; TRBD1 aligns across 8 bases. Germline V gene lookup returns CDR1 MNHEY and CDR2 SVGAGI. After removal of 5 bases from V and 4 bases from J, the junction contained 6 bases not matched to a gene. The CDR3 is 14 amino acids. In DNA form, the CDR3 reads TGTGCCAGCAGTCGACTCGGACAGGGCTATGGCTACACCTTC. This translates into CASSRLGQGYGYTF.